The source of this TCR beta chain is a study of blood T cell repertoires in COVID-19. For the study at large: The United States, Italy and Spain supplied acute and convalescent COVID-19 samples.

This clone came up a few times. This CDR3 contains 14 residues. V dropped 0 bases and J dropped 7 bases, with 13 bases sitting between them. Germline CDR1 reads SGHRS; CDR2 reads YFSETQ. Sequenced by immunoSEQ multiplex PCR; TCRdb stores in-frame clones only, minus some. The table records over 350,000 clones, about 87% of them present only once. The study assigned cohorts using participant-reported clinical history. This receptor was taken from a woman in her fifties or sixties who had recovered from COVID-19. Sample: PBMCs or T cells enriched from blood (not recorded which). The rearrangement links TRBV5-1 to TRBJ1-1, with D perhaps TRBD1 (6 bases). Here the CDR3 reads CASSLEQGIIEAFF. The CDR3 nucleotides read TGCGCCAGCAGCTTGGAACAGGGTATCATTGAAGCTTTCTTT.